Listed here are 23 T cell receptor beta chains from one sample, sequenced in a study of blood T cell repertoires in COVID-19. Measured with immunoSEQ multiplex PCR; TCRdb has only the in-frame clones, and not every one. The sample has more than 200,000 clones; approximately 80% are singletons. Sequenced sample: peripheral blood. The receptors were sampled from a woman over 75 with acute or convalescent COVID-19.

The rearrangement joins TRBV7-8 to TRBJ2-4; 8 bases line up with TRBD1. Germline CDR1 is SGHVS and CDR2 is FQNEAQ. V was pared by 5 bases and J by 8 bases, with 8 bases of the junction left unmatched. The CDR3 runs 14 residues. The CDR3 reads CASSPAGGRDIQYF. The CDR3 DNA reads as TGTGCCAGCAGCCCAGCAGGGGGCCGAGACATTCAGTACTTC.

The chain joins TRBV19 to TRBJ2-6; D gene ambiguous. CDR1 LNHDA and CDR2 SQIVND come from the germline V gene (reference sequence). CDR3 length: 15 residues. Trimming removed 3 bases at V and 0 bases at J, with 6 bases between. DNA of the CDR3: TGTGCCAGTAGTATGTCTATCTCTGGGGCCAACGTCCTGACTTTC. This encodes CASSMSISGANVLTF.

This chain connects TRBV19 to TRBJ1-2, with TRBD1 as a possible D gene (5 bases). V lost 3 bases to trimming and J lost 3 bases, with 8 bases between them. The germline gives CDR1 LNHDA, CDR2 SQIVND (reference sequence). The CDR3 is 13 amino acids. The DNA of the CDR3 is TGTGCCAGTAGTATGCCGGGGGACTATGGCTACACCTTC. It is translated as CASSMPGDYGYTF.

This chain uses TRBV27 with TRBJ2-7, with 7 bases that match TRBD1. The germline V gene encodes CDR1 MNHEY and CDR2 SMNVEV (reference sequence). CDR3 length: 17 residues. The junction had 10 bases not matched to a gene; V was cut back by 2 bases and J by 0 bases. CDR3 residues: CASSLRRQGDLSYEQYF. DNA for the CDR3: TGTGCCAGCAGTTTAAGGAGACAGGGTGACCTCTCCTACGAGCAGTACTTC.

The rearrangement links TRBV3-1 (or the pseudogene TRBV3-2) to TRBJ1-2; tentative D call: TRBD1 (6 bases). The CDR3 covers 15 residues. The germline gives CDR1 LGHDT, CDR2 YNNKEL (reference sequence). The V and J ends lost 0 bases and 4 bases respectively, with 12 bases between them. The CDR3 loop is CASSQELSGVYGYTF. CDR3 coding DNA: TGTGCCAGCAGCCAAGAACTATCAGGGGTCTATGGCTACACCTTC.

The rearrangement uses TRBV25-1 and TRBJ1-2; D unresolved. Per the germline V gene, CDR1 is MGHDK and CDR2 is SYGVNS. The V end lost 3 bases, the J end lost 8 bases, and 13 bases lay between the germline ends. The CDR3 is 13 residues long. CDR3 residues: CASSDRVWEGYTF. The DNA of the CDR3 is TGTGCCAGCAGTGACCGTGTGTGGGAGGGCTACACCTTC.

The chain joins TRBV7-2 to TRBJ2-5, with a possible D match to TRBD2 (6 bases). V was trimmed by 0 bases and J by 2 bases, leaving 10 bases between them. The CDR3 runs 15 residues. Germline CDR1 and CDR2: SGHTA and FQGNSA. CDR3 in DNA: TGTGCCAGCAGCTTAGCGGGACTTCCTCAAGAGACCCAGTACTTC. Amino acid sequence: CASSLAGLPQETQYF.

This chain joins TRBV7-2 and TRBJ1-4; no definite D call. Germline V gene sequence: CDR1 SGHTA, CDR2 FQGNSA. Between the trimmed V and J ends, which lost 5 bases and 7 bases, there was a span of 14 bases. The CDR3 runs to 14 residues. The DNA for the CDR3 is TGTGCCAGCAGCCTACAGCGGAGAGGTGAAAAACTGTTTTTT. It translates to CASSLQRRGEKLFF.

CDR3 in amino acids: CASSPGTGVKTQYF. The CDR3 region has the DNA TGTGCCAGCAGCCCCGGGACAGGGGTGAAGACCCAGTACTTC. The rearrangement links TRBV7-8 to TRBJ2-5; 10 bases map to TRBD1. V lost 5 bases and J lost 6; bases outside the gene matches: 6. Germline CDR1 and CDR2: SGHVS and FQNEAQ. The length of the CDR3 is 14 residues.

The chain links TRBV7-3 to TRBJ2-5; 9 bases align to TRBD2. Per germline, CDR1 SGHTA and CDR2 FQGTGA. The CDR3 is made up of 16 amino acids. V shed 5 bases, J shed 4 bases, and the junction held 11 bases outside the gene matches. CDR3 sequence reads: CASSLYAGGLPETQYF. The CDR3 DNA reads TGTGCCAGCAGCCTTTATGCGGGGGGGCTTCCAGAGACCCAGTACTTC.

The chain has TRBV19 and TRBJ1-1, with D possibly TRBD1 on 5 matching bases. V was cut by 5 bases and J by 5 bases, with 12 bases left in between. In germline, CDR1 is LNHDA, CDR2 SQIVND (reference sequence). The CDR3 loop spans 13 amino acids. The CDR3 spells CASSPFGGTEAFF. CDR3 in DNA: TGTGCCAGTAGTCCCTTCGGGGGAACTGAAGCTTTCTTT.

V and J are TRBV27 and TRBJ2-5, with 8 nucleotides matching TRBD2. This CDR3 has 14 residues. V shed 5 bases, J shed 5 bases, and the junction held 7 bases outside the gene matches. Germline values: CDR1 MNHEY, CDR2 SMNVEV (reference sequence). CDR3 nucleotide sequence: TGTGCCAGCAGTGCCAGCGGGAGCTTTGAGACCCAGTACTTC. Translated: CASSASGSFETQYF.

The chain carries TRBV30 and TRBJ1-6; D may be TRBD1 (6 bases). CDR1 is GTSNPN and CDR2 is SVGIG in the germline V gene (reference sequence). CDR3 length equals 17 residues. Trimming left V 1 base short and J 0 bases short, with 13 bases between. The CDR3 DNA is TGTGCCTGGAGTGGGGGGCAACTAAACTCCTATAATTCACCCCTCCACTTT. This gives the protein CAWSGGQLNSYNSPLHF. Full variable domain (missing parts from reference TRBV30 and TRBJ1-6): SQTIHQWPATLVQPVGSPLSLECTVEGTSNPNLYWYRQAAGRGLQLLFYSVGIGQISSEVPQNLSASRPQDRQFILSSKKLLLSDSGFYLCAWSGGQLNSYNSPLHFGNGTRLTVT.

The chain links TRBV30 to TRBJ1-4, with 9 bases that match TRBD1. J was trimmed by 8 bases and V by 8 bases; bases with no gene match: 15. Germline V gene sequence: CDR1 GTSNPN, CDR2 SVGIG (reference sequence). The CDR3 has 15 amino acids. This chain's CDR3 is CAGLGTGSVGEKLFF. The DNA for the CDR3 is TGTGCCGGACTTGGGACAGGGAGTGTAGGAGAAAAACTGTTTTTT.

The genes are TRBV7-8 and TRBJ2-6; 9 bases are shared with TRBD2. Unmatched junction bases numbered 4, after V lost 6 bases and J lost 1 base. This CDR3 region has 16 residues. Germline CDR1 SGHVS, CDR2 FQNEAQ. For the CDR3, the DNA is TGTGCCAGCAGGCTAGCGGGAATATCTGGGGCCAACGTCCTGACTTTC. Translating gives CASRLAGISGANVLTF.

The genes are TRBV7-3 and TRBJ2-1, with 14 bases identical to TRBD2. J gave up 7 bases and V 5 bases, and 7 bases lay outside the gene matches. Germline CDR1 SGHTA, CDR2 FQGTGA. This CDR3 comprises 16 residues. This CDR3 reads CASSQGTSGSLNEQFF. CDR3 DNA sequence: TGTGCCAGCAGCCAGGGGACTAGCGGGAGCCTAAATGAGCAGTTCTTC. Using reference TRBV7-3 and TRBJ2-1 for the parts outside the CDR3, the full variable domain is GAGVSQTPSNKVTEKGKYVELRCDPISGHTALYWYRQSLGQGPEFLIYFQGTGAADDSGLPNDRFFAVRPEGSVSTLKIQRTERGDSAVYLCASSQGTSGSLNEQFFGPGTRLTVL.

The gene calls are TRBV7-2 and TRBJ2-1; the D is unclear. The length of the CDR3 is 14 residues. The V gene's germline CDR1 is SGHTA and CDR2 FQGNSA. V lost 1 base to trimming and J lost 4 bases, with 8 bases between them. This chain's CDR3 is CASSLVALYNEQFF. The CDR3 bases are TGTGCCAGCAGCTTAGTCGCGCTTTACAATGAGCAGTTCTTC.

The chain couples TRBV5-1 to TRBJ1-1; D gene uncertain. Looked up from germline, CDR1 is SGHRS and CDR2 is YFSETQ. The ends were cut back, 4 bases at V and 10 bases at J, with 20 bases in the middle. The CDR3 is 14 amino acids. CDR3 DNA sequence: TGCGCCAGCAGCGTCGGGATCGGGGTCGACCGAGCTTTCTTT. Translating it yields CASSVGIGVDRAFF.

V is TRBV3-1 (or the pseudogene TRBV3-2) and J is TRBJ2-1, with a possible D match to TRBD2 (5 bases). CDR3 size: 12 residues. V was cut by 4 bases and J by 7 bases, with 8 bases left in between. Germline-derived CDR1 and CDR2 are LGHDT and YNNKEL (reference sequence). The CDR3 loop is CASSLAGNEQFF. DNA for the CDR3: TGTGCCAGCAGCCTCGCGGGTAATGAGCAGTTCTTC.

V gene TRBV30 combines with J gene TRBJ1-3; 11 bases align to TRBD1. The CDR3 loop spans 17 amino acids. V gave up 7 bases and J gave up 0 bases; unmatched junction bases: 11. The germline gives CDR1 GTSNPN, CDR2 SVGIG (reference sequence). The CDR3 DNA is TGTGCCTCGCTCGGACCGGGACAGGGGGGCTCTGGAAACACCATATATTTT. Amino acids: CASLGPGQGGSGNTIYF.

The chain has TRBV24-1 and TRBJ1-3; 10 bases are a match to TRBD1. The CDR3 sequence is 15 residues long. J was trimmed by 3 bases and V by 5 bases; bases with no gene match: 3. The germline gives CDR1 KGHDR, CDR2 SFDVKD. CDR3 sequence: CATSGQGADGNTIYF. CDR3 DNA: TGTGCCACCAGTGGACAGGGGGCGGATGGAAACACCATATATTTT.

The V and J genes are TRBV3-1 (or the pseudogene TRBV3-2) and TRBJ2-7; 8 bases line up with TRBD2. Germline values: CDR1 LGHDT, CDR2 YNNKEL (reference sequence). CDR3 length: 14 amino acids. Losses at the gene ends were 4 bases for V and 7 bases for J; bases not matched to a gene: 9. Here the CDR3 reads CASSLSGKRLEQYF. The DNA of the CDR3 is TGTGCCAGCAGCCTTAGCGGGAAGCGCTTGGAGCAGTACTTC.

This clone was detected once. The chain employs TRBV10-2 and TRBJ1-1; 7 bases align to TRBD1. The germline V gene has CDR1 WSHSY and CDR2 SAAADI. V shed 3 bases, J shed 1 base, and the junction held 8 bases outside the gene matches. The CDR3 has 16 residues. The DNA for the CDR3 is TGCGCCAGCAGTGAATTTTCCTGGACAGGGAACACTGAAGCTTTCTTT. Protein product: CASSEFSWTGNTEAFF.